A selection of T cell receptor beta chains follows, all from one sample in a study of radiation and T cells in renal cell carcinoma. TCRdb's copy holds only in-frame clones and misses some; the assay was immunoSEQ multiplex PCR. There are 45,000 to 55,000 clones in the sample; around three quarters occur only once, and less than 30% lies in the top ten. This material consisted of blood, taken from a patient whose treatment included radiotherapy and nephrectomy. Receptor source: a woman in her 70s with renal cell carcinoma. Both conserved end residues are part of each CDR3. The D gene is left open where the match is weak. Where a row states a size, it is once, few, many or the class of an expanded clone; other rows omit it.

j_call clone_size d_call v_call cdr3_nt cdr3_aa
TRBJ2-3 . TRBD1 TRBV5-1 TGCGCCAGCAGCCTCGGAAGACAGGGGGCCGATACGCAGTATTTT CASSLGRQGADTQYF
TRBJ2-3 once TRBD2 TRBV7-2 TGTGCCAGCAGCTTAGTTTCGGGAGGGCCGGGAGGGACGCAGTATTTT CASSLVSGGPGGTQYF
TRBJ2-7 once TRBD1 TRBV6-1 TGTGCCAGCACCCTGGACAGGGACTGGTACGAGCAGTACTTC CASTLDRDWYEQYF
TRBJ2-1 . TRBD1 TRBV10-3 TGTGCCATCAGTGACCGGGACAGGGGAATAGCGGGTCCCAATGAGCAGTTCTTC CAISDRDRGIAGPNEQFF
TRBJ2-4 once TRBD1 TRBV4-1 TGCGCCAGCAGCCAAGTACAGGGGCGGGTAAACATTCAGTACTTC CASSQVQGRVNIQYF
TRBJ2-2 once . TRBV4-2 TGTGCCAGCAGCCAAGGTAAGAGGGGAGTGACCGGGGAGCTGTTTTTT CASSQGKRGVTGELFF
TRBJ1-5 . . TRBV19 TGTGCCAGTAGTGGACAGATCAATAGCAATCAGCCCCAGCATTTT CASSGQINSNQPQHF
TRBJ2-1 . TRBD2 TRBV5-1 TGCGCCAGCAGCATTCTAGCGGGAGTGAACAATGAGCAGTTCTTC CASSILAGVNNEQFF
TRBJ2-5 . . TRBV11-3 TGTGCCAGCAGCTTTAGTAGCGGTCCCCAAGAGACCCAGTACTTC CASSFSSGPQETQYF
TRBJ1-1 . . TRBV4-1 TGCGCCAGCAGCCAACAACACTCGTGGGCTGAAGCTTTCTTT CASSQQHSWAEAFF
TRBJ2-7 . . TRBV10-1 TGCGCCAGCACCGGACGGACCCCTTATGGTTTAGAGCAGTACTTC CASTGRTPYGLEQYF
TRBJ1-1 few . TRBV27 TGTGCCAGCAGTTTAAAAGGGCATCTTAACACTGAAGCTTTCTTT CASSLKGHLNTEAFF
TRBJ2-2 once TRBD1 TRBV30 TGTGCCTGGAGTAGGGGCAGGGGGCCGAACACCGGGGAGCTGTTTTTT CAWSRGRGPNTGELFF
TRBJ2-7 . . TRBV5-1 TGCGCCAGCAGCTCCTTTACTCAAGAGCAGTACTTC CASSSFTQEQYF
TRBJ2-5 . . TRBV2 TGTGCCAGCAGTGAAGTATGGTCGGCAGTAGAGACCCAGTACTTC CASSEVWSAVETQYF
TRBJ2-7 few . TRBV6-5 TGTGCCAGCACCATGAACAGGGCCGGGTACGAGCAGTACTTC CASTMNRAGYEQYF
TRBJ2-7 . . TRBV5-4 TGTGCCAGCAGCCGGGGAGGCGCCGGTGACACCTCCTACGAGCAGTACTTC CASSRGGAGDTSYEQYF
TRBJ1-1 . TRBD1 TRBV6-5 TGTGCCAGCAGTGACAGGGTTGGCACTGAAGCTTTCTTT CASSDRVGTEAFF
TRBJ2-5 . . TRBV5-1 TGCGCCAGCAGCTCGGGACAACAAGAAGAGACCCAGTACTTC CASSSGQQEETQYF
TRBJ2-7 few . TRBV6-5 TGTGCCAGCAGTTACTCGACGGGGCCCTACGAGCAGTACTTC CASSYSTGPYEQYF
TRBJ1-1 . . TRBV7-9 TGTGCCAGCAGATGGGTTGGAGGCACTGAAGCTTTCTTT CASRWVGGTEAFF
TRBJ2-5 . TRBD2 TRBV5-4 TGTGCCAGCAGCCGAGAAACCTCTAGCGGGGGGGCGGAGACCCAGTACTTC CASSRETSSGGAETQYF
TRBJ2-7 . . TRBV9 TGTGCCAGCAGCGCCCCCGCAGGGAGCGAGCAGTACTTC CASSAPAGSEQYF
TRBJ2-1 . . TRBV5-1 TGCGCCAGCAGCCCTCTTCAAGCGGGTAGCTCCTACAATGAGCAGTTCTTC CASSPLQAGSSYNEQFF
TRBJ2-5 . TRBD2 TRBV6-1 TGTGCCAGCAGTGAAAGCTATGGGGGTAGCGGGAGTTGGACCCAGTACTTC CASSESYGGSGSWTQYF
TRBJ2-7 once TRBD2 TRBV5-4 TGTGCCAGCAGCGCTGGGACTAGCGGGAACTACGAGCAGTACTTC CASSAGTSGNYEQYF
TRBJ2-7 . . TRBV9 TGTGCCAGCAGCGCCCTTCCCGGGACATCTTCCTACGAGCAGTACTTC CASSALPGTSSYEQYF
TRBJ1-5 . . TRBV6-4 TGTGCCAGCAGCCCCATTTTTTCTTCACACTATCAGCCCCAGCATTTT CASSPIFSSHYQPQHF
TRBJ2-7 few TRBD1 TRBV16 TGTGCCAGCAGCCAAGGGACAGGGAGTGAGCAGTACTTC CASSQGTGSEQYF
TRBJ2-6 . TRBD1 TRBV4-3 TGCGCCAGCAGCCCGGGACAGGGGGCTGGGGCCAACGTCCTGACTTTC CASSPGQGAGANVLTF
TRBJ2-5 once TRBD1 TRBV7-7 TGTGCCAGCAGCCGGACAGGGGAAGAGACCCAGTACTTC CASSRTGEETQYF
TRBJ2-7 . . TRBV6-1 TGTGCCAGCAGACTAGGCTCCTACGAGCAGTACTTC CASRLGSYEQYF
TRBJ2-5 . . TRBV4-2 TGTGCCAGCAGCCAAGATATGATAGGGGGGAGGGAGACCCAGTACTTC CASSQDMIGGRETQYF
TRBJ2-7 few . TRBV19 TGTGCCAGTAGTAAAGCCCGATCCTACGAGCAGTACTTC CASSKARSYEQYF
TRBJ1-4 . . TRBV9 TGTGCCAGCAGCTCAACGAGGGGAGCAACTAATGAAAAACTGTTTTTT CASSSTRGATNEKLFF
TRBJ2-3 . TRBD2 TRBV6-5 TGTGCCAGCGGGAGGGTAAGCACAGATACGCAGTATTTT CASGRVSTDTQYF
TRBJ1-1 . . TRBV19 TGTGCCAGTAGTTGGGGGGTGAACACTGAAGCTTTCTTT CASSWGVNTEAFF
TRBJ2-1 few . TRBV7-3 TGTGCCAGCAGCTTACAACAGGGTAGCTACAATGAGCAGTTCTTC CASSLQQGSYNEQFF
TRBJ2-7 few . TRBV6-1 TGTGCCAGCATTCTGGACAGCAACTACGAGCAGTACTTC CASILDSNYEQYF
TRBJ2-1 few . TRBV7-8 TGTGCCAGCAGCTTAGCGGGCCGCAATGAGCAGTTCTTC CASSLAGRNEQFF
TRBJ1-1 . TRBD1 TRBV18 TGTGCCAGCTCACCAAACTCAGGGGGCGCCAGCTACGCTGAAGCTTTCTTT CASSPNSGGASYAEAFF
TRBJ1-3 . . TRBV12-5 TGTGCTAGTGCCCCCCAAGTTCGCTCTGGAAACACCATATATTTT CASAPQVRSGNTIYF